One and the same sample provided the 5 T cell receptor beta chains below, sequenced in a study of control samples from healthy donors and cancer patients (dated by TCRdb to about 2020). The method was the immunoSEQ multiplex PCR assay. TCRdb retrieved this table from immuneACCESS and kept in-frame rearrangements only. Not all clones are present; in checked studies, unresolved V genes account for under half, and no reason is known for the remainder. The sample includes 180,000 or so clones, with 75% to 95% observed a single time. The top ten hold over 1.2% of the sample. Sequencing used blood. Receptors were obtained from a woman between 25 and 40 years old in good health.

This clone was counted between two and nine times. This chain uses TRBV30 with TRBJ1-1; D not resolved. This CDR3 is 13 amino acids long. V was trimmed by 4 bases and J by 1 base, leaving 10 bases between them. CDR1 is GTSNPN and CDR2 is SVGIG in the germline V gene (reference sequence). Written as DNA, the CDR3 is TGTGCCTGGATCCCGGACGGGAACACTGAAGCTTTCTTT. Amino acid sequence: CAWIPDGNTEAFF.

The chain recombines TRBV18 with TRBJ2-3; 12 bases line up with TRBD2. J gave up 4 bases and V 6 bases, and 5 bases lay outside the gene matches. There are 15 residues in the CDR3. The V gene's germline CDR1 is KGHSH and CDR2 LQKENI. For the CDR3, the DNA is TGTGCCAGCTCGCGACTAGCGGGAGAAGCAGATACGCAGTATTTT. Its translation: CASSRLAGEADTQYF.

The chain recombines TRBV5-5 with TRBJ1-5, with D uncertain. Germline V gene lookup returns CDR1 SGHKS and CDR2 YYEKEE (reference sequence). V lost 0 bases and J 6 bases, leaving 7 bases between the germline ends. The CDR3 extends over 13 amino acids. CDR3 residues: CASSLDSGQPQHF. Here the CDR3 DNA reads TGTGCCAGCAGCTTGGATAGCGGTCAGCCCCAGCATTTT.

The DNA for the CDR3 is TGCGCCAGCAGCTTGGTTGTGACTTCCAGCTCCTACGAGCAGTACTTC. Translated: CASSLVVTSSSYEQYF. The genes are TRBV5-1 and TRBJ2-7; no definite D call. Between the trimmed V and J ends, which lost 0 bases and 0 bases, there was a span of 13 bases. Germline V CDR1 and CDR2: SGHRS, YFSETQ. This CDR3 comprises 16 residues.

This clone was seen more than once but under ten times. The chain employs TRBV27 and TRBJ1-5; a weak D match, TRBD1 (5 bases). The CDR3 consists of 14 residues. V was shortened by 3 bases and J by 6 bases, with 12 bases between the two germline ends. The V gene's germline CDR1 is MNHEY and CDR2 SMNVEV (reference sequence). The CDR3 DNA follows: TGTGCCAGCAGTTTCTACGGGACTGGTCAGCCCCAGCATTTT. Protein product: CASSFYGTGQPQHF.